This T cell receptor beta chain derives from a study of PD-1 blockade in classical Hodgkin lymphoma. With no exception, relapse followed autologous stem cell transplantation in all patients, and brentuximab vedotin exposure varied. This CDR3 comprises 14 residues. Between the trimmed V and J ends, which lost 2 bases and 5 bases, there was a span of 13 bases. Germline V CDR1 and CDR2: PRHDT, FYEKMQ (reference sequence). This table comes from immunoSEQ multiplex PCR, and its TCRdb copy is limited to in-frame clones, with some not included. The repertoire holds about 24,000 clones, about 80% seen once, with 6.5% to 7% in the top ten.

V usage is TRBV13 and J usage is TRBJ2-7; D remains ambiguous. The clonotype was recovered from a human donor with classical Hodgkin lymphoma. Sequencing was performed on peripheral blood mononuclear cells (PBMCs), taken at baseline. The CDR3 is CASSLRFPLDEQYF. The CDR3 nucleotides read TGTGCCAGCAGCTTAAGGTTCCCCTTGGACGAGCAGTACTTC.